The clone carrying this TCR beta chain has just one count. Antigen specificity is unknown. This table comes from immunoSEQ multiplex PCR, and its TCRdb copy is limited to in-frame clones, with some not included. The sample lists millions of clones; approximately 93% were seen once. This sample was taken from a study of shared clonotypes between healthy human individuals. Study results and caveats: Relative to their counterparts shared across all four donors, non-shared clonotypes exhibited diminished generation probabilities. Shared across a few donors were 5% to 6% of the naive CD4 clonotypes.

The CDR3 contains 13 residues. Germline values: CDR1 SEHNR, CDR2 FQNEAQ (reference sequence). The germline V and J ends were trimmed by 2 bases and 5 bases, with 9 bases remaining between them. This chain connects TRBV7-9 to TRBJ2-5; D gene uncertain. The sequencing input was naive CD4+ T cells from PBMCs. The subset was: CD45RA+ positively selected. This clonotype originated in a man between 18 and 35 years old in good health. Some clones in this sample may be carry-over from other donors' samples. CDR3 residues: CASSLLSVETQYF. DNA for the CDR3: TGTGCCAGCAGCTTACTTTCCGTGGAGACCCAGTACTTC.